A selection of T cell receptor beta chains follows, all from one sample in a study of cytomegalovirus exposure and HLA in healthy donors. Measured with immunoSEQ multiplex PCR; TCRdb has only the in-frame clones, and not every one. The data hold 130,000 to 150,000 clones, with roughly 83% observed a single time. Specimen: PBMCs. The receptor set was obtained from a middle-aged man in good health and CMV-seropositive. CDR3s include the opening cysteine and the closing phenylalanine or tryptophan. A D gene is named only where the DNA matches it firmly. Clone size is shown for a subset of rows, as once, few, many or a class of expanded clone.

length	size	D	V	J	CDR3	DNA
14	.	.	TRBV11-2	TRBJ1-2	CASSLRGGDYGYTF	TGTGCCAGCAGCTTGAGGGGAGGGGACTATGGCTACACCTTC
16	once	TRBD1	TRBV27	TRBJ1-2	CASSSIPGTGGNGYTF	TGTGCCAGCAGTTCTATTCCCGGGACAGGGGGCAATGGCTACACCTTC
13	once	TRBD1	TRBV5-1	TRBJ2-2	CASSWDSTGELFF	TGCGCCAGCAGCTGGGACAGCACCGGGGAGCTGTTTTTT
15	.	TRBD1	TRBV7-9	TRBJ2-7	CASSLGTALSYEQYF	TGTGCCAGCAGTTTAGGGACAGCTCTCTCCTACGAGCAGTACTTC
15	.	TRBD1	TRBV18	TRBJ2-7	CASSPPSTGTYEQYF	TGTGCCAGCTCACCACCGTCGACAGGGACCTACGAGCAGTACTTC
17	few	.	TRBV4-3	TRBJ1-2	CASSQDRKYRDPYGYTF	TGCGCCAGCAGCCAAGATCGGAAGTACAGGGACCCCTATGGCTACACCTTC
13	.	TRBD1	TRBV5-1	TRBJ2-1	CASSRSWDSEQFF	TGCGCCAGCTCCCGCTCCTGGGACAGTGAGCAGTTCTTC
16	few	.	TRBV15	TRBJ2-5	CATSRDRGSTAETQYF	TGTGCCACCAGCAGAGATCGCGGTAGTACGGCGGAGACCCAGTACTTC
15	few	TRBD1	TRBV5-1	TRBJ2-3	CASSPGQGAMDTQYF	TGCGCCAGCAGCCCCGGACAGGGGGCTATGGATACGCAGTATTTT
17	.	.	TRBV5-5	TRBJ2-7	CASSFTPQRLWAYEQYF	TGTGCCAGCAGCTTTACCCCTCAAAGGCTATGGGCTTACGAGCAGTACTTC
17	.	TRBD2	TRBV4-1	TRBJ2-1	CASSQDLAGVIYNEQFF	TGCGCCAGCAGCCAAGATCTAGCGGGGGTGATATACAATGAGCAGTTCTTC
16	.	TRBD2	TRBV5-1	TRBJ2-3	CASSLEVSGSTDTQYF	TGCGCCAGCAGCTTGGAAGTTAGCGGGAGCACAGATACGCAGTATTTT
15	.	TRBD2	TRBV6-5	TRBJ2-1	CASSLAGGAHNEQFF	TGTGCCAGCAGCTTGGCGGGGGGCGCTCACAATGAGCAGTTCTTC
15	.	TRBD1	TRBV2	TRBJ1-4	CASSEETGGARKLFF	TGTGCCAGCAGTGAAGAGACAGGGGGAGCAAGGAAACTGTTTTTT
13	.	.	TRBV5-1	TRBJ1-1	CASQLSGNTEAFF	TGCGCCAGCCAACTGTCCGGGAACACTGAAGCTTTCTTT
15	once	TRBD2	TRBV7-6	TRBJ2-1	CASSFGGGRYNEQFF	TGTGCCAGCAGCTTTGGCGGGGGTAGATACAATGAGCAGTTCTTC
14	.	TRBD1	TRBV2	TRBJ2-3	CASSATGGTDTQYF	TGTGCCAGCAGCGCAACAGGGGGCACGGATACGCAGTATTTT
15	.	TRBD1	TRBV5-6	TRBJ1-2	CASSRDREGAYGYTF	TGTGCCAGCAGTCGCGACAGGGAAGGGGCCTATGGCTACACCTTC
16	.	.	TRBV4-3	TRBJ2-7	CASSQETGTLSYEQYF	TGCGCCAGCAGCCAAGAGACCGGGACACTCTCCTACGAGCAGTACTTC
16	.	TRBD1	TRBV19	TRBJ1-4	CASSIPGQGENEKLFF	TGTGCCAGTAGTATCCCGGGACAGGGGGAAAATGAAAAACTGTTTTTT
14	.	TRBD1	TRBV7-2	TRBJ1-1	CASRFRDRNTEAFF	TGTGCCAGCAGATTCCGGGACAGGAACACTGAAGCTTTCTTT
16	.	.	TRBV7-8	TRBJ1-2	CASSLGGGDPFRGYTF	TGTGCCAGCAGCTTGGGCGGGGGGGACCCTTTCAGGGGCTACACCTTC
15	.	.	TRBV25-1	TRBJ2-3	CASSEYITGTDTQYF	TGTGCCAGCAGTGAATACATAACAGGCACAGATACGCAGTATTTT
14	.	TRBD1	TRBV6-6	TRBJ2-7	CASSSQDRVDEQYF	TGTGCCAGCAGTTCCCAGGACAGGGTGGACGAGCAGTACTTC
12	.	.	TRBV4-3	TRBJ2-3	CASAGTLDTQYF	TGCGCCAGCGCGGGGACCTTGGATACGCAGTATTTT
14	.	.	TRBV2	TRBJ2-2	CASSEIQETGELFF	TGTGCCAGCAGTGAGATACAGGAGACCGGGGAGCTGTTTTTT
15	once	.	TRBV6-5	TRBJ2-2	CASSYRNRETGELFF	TGTGCCAGCAGTTATCGGAACAGGGAGACCGGGGAGCTGTTTTTT
15	.	.	TRBV6-6	TRBJ1-3	CASSYPGVAGNTIYF	TGTGCCAGCAGTTACCCAGGGGTGGCTGGAAACACCATATATTTT
13	once	.	TRBV19	TRBJ1-5	CASSIGDSTAQHF	TGTGCCAGTAGTATCGGAGACAGCACGGCCCAGCATTTT
17	.	TRBD2	TRBV18	TRBJ2-1	CASSPPAGGSSYNEQFF	TGTGCCAGCTCACCACCGGCCGGGGGGAGCTCCTACAATGAGCAGTTCTTC
14	.	.	TRBV7-8	TRBJ1-2	CASSLGDRNYGYTF	TGTGCCAGCAGCTTAGGAGACAGGAACTATGGCTACACCTTC
15	few	TRBD1	TRBV5-6	TRBJ2-1	CASSFQGQGAREQFF	TGTGCCAGCAGCTTCCAGGGGCAGGGGGCAAGAGAGCAGTTCTTC
14	.	TRBD1	TRBV6-5	TRBJ2-1	CASTLGTAYNEQFF	TGTGCCAGCACCCTGGGGACAGCTTACAATGAGCAGTTCTTC
13	.	.	TRBV11-2	TRBJ2-3	CASSLDHLDTQYF	TGTGCCAGCAGCTTAGATCACTTAGATACGCAGTATTTT
17	.	TRBD1	TRBV7-8	TRBJ1-5	CASSPKLAGGKGQPQHF	TGTGCCAGCAGCCCCAAGTTGGCAGGGGGAAAAGGGCAGCCCCAGCATTTT
15	.	TRBD1	TRBV5-1	TRBJ2-7	CASSVQGVPSSEQYF	TGCGCCAGCAGCGTACAGGGGGTGCCGTCCTCCGAGCAGTACTTC
14	.	TRBD1	TRBV5-1	TRBJ2-5	CASSIDRVQETQYF	TGCGCCAGCAGCATCGACAGGGTACAAGAGACCCAGTACTTC
16	.	TRBD1	TRBV4-2	TRBJ2-7	CASSQEPGQGFYEQYF	TGTGCCAGCAGCCAAGAACCGGGACAGGGATTCTACGAGCAGTACTTC
15	.	TRBD2	TRBV18	TRBJ2-7	CASSPRTSGSYEQYF	TGTGCCAGCTCACCGAGGACTAGCGGCTCCTACGAGCAGTACTTC
14	few	.	TRBV19	TRBJ1-2	CASSTSQGNYGYTF	TGTGCCAGTAGTACCTCGCAGGGGAACTATGGCTACACCTTC
13	.	.	TRBV11-2	TRBJ1-5	CASSLDGGQPQHF	TGTGCCAGCAGCTTAGATGGAGGACAGCCCCAGCATTTT
13	few	.	TRBV5-4	TRBJ1-2	CASTLSGLYGYTF	TGTGCCAGCACCTTGAGCGGGCTCTATGGCTACACCTTC
14	few	.	TRBV2	TRBJ1-5	CASSERQLGQPQHF	TGTGCCAGCAGTGAACGACAGCTTGGACAGCCCCAGCATTTT
14	.	TRBD1	TRBV5-1	TRBJ1-2	CASSTGQGFDGYTF	TGCGCCAGCAGTACGGGACAGGGTTTCGATGGCTACACCTTC
15	once	TRBD1	TRBV15	TRBJ2-7	CATSRGQGPLYEQYF	TGTGCCACCAGCAGAGGACAGGGACCCCTCTACGAGCAGTACTTC
17	.	TRBD2	TRBV7-9	TRBJ2-7	CASSPRGGYSSSYEQYF	TGTGCCAGCAGCCCGCGGGGGGGCTATTCGAGCTCCTACGAGCAGTACTTC
11	.	.	TRBV29-1	TRBJ1-2	CSVEKRNGYTF	TGCAGCGTTGAAAAGAGGAATGGCTACACCTTC
12	.	.	TRBV7-9	TRBJ1-3	CARSGVGNTIYF	TGTGCCAGGTCGGGGGTTGGAAACACCATATATTTT
15	once	.	TRBV5-5	TRBJ1-2	CASSTLTGPSFGYTF	TGTGCCAGCAGCACCCTGACAGGACCCTCTTTTGGCTACACCTTC
15	.	.	TRBV6-5	TRBJ1-2	CASSYGQGVPYGYTF	TGTGCCAGCAGTTACGGGCAGGGTGTGCCCTATGGCTACACCTTC
12	.	.	TRBV5-1	TRBJ2-7	CASSLVDGEQYF	TGCGCCAGCAGCTTGGTAGACGGGGAGCAGTACTTC
16	.	TRBD1	TRBV19	TRBJ2-1	CASSIVTGGAGNEQFF	TGTGCCAGTAGTATCGTGACAGGGGGCGCCGGCAATGAGCAGTTCTTC
16	once	.	TRBV6-5	TRBJ1-2	CASSYGVQSGTYGYTF	TGTGCCAGCAGTTACGGTGTGCAGAGCGGAACCTATGGCTACACCTTC
14	.	.	TRBV19	TRBJ1-6	CASRPLPARSPLHF	TGTGCCAGTAGACCACTACCTGCGCGTTCACCCCTCCACTTT